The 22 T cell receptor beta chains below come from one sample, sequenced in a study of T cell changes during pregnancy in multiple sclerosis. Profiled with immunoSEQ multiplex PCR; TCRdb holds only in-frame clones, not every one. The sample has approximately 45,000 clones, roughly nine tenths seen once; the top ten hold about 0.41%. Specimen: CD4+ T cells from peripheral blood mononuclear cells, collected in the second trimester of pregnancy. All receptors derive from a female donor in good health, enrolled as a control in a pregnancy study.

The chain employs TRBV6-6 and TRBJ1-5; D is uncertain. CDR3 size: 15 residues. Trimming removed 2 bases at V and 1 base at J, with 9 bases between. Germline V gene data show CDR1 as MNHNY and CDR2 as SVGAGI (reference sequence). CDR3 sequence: CASSYGRGSNQPQHF. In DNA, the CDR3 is TGTGCCAGCAGTTACGGACGGGGAAGCAATCAGCCCCAGCATTTT.

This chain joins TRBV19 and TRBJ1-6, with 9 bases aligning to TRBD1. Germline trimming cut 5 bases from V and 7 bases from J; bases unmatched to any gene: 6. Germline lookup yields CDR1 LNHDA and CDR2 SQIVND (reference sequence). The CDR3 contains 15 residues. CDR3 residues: CASSLGTGLNSPLHF. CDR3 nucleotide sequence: TGTGCCAGTAGTTTAGGGACAGGGCTAAATTCACCCCTCCACTTT.

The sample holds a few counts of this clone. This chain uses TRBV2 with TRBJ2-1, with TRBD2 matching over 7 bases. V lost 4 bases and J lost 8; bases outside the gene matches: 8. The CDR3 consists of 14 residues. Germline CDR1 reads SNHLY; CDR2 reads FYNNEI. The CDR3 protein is CASSGQRGLHEQFF. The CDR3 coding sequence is TGTGCCAGCAGTGGCCAGCGGGGACTACATGAGCAGTTCTTC.

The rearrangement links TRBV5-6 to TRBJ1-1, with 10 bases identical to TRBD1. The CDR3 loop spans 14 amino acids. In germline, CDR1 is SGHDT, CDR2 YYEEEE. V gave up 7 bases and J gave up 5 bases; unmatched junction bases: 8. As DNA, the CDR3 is TGTGCCAGCGGGCTTGGGACAGGGGAGACTGAAGCTTTCTTT. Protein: CASGLGTGETEAFF.

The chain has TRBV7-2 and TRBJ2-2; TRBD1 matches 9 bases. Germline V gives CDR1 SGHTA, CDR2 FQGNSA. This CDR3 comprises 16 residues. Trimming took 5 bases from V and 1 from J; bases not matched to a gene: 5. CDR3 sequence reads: CASSKQGARNTGELFF. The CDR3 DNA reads TGTGCCAGCAGCAAACAGGGGGCCAGGAACACCGGGGAGCTGTTTTTT.

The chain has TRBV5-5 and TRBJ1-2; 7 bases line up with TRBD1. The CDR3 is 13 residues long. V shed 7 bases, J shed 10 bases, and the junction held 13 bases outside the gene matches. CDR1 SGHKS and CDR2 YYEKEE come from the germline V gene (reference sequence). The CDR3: CASHFTLTGAYTF. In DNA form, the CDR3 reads TGTGCCAGCCATTTCACCCTCACAGGGGCCTACACCTTC. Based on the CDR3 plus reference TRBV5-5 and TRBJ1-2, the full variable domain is DAGVTQSPTHLIKTRGQQVTLRCSPISGHKSVSWYQQVLGQGPQFIFQYYEKEERGRGNFPDRFSARQFPNYSSELNVNALLLGDSALYLCASHFTLTGAYTFGSGTRLTVV.

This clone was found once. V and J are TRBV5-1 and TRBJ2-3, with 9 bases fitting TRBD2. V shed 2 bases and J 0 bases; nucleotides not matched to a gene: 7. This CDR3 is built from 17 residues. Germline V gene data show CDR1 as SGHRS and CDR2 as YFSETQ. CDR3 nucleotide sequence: TGCGCCAGCAGCTTACAACTAGCGGGCTATAGCACAGATACGCAGTATTTT. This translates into CASSLQLAGYSTDTQYF.

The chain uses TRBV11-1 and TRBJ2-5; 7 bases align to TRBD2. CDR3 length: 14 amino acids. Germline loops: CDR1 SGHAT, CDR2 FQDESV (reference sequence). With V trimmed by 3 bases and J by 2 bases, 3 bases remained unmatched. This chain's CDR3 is CASSFKGGQETQYF. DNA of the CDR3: TGTGCCAGCAGCTTCAAGGGAGGGCAAGAGACCCAGTACTTC.

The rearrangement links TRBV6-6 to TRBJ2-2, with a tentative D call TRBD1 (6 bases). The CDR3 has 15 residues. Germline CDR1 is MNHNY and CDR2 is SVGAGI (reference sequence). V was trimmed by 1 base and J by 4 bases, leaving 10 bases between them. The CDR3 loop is CASSYYQDSTGELFF. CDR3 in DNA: TGTGCCAGCAGTTACTATCAGGACAGCACCGGGGAGCTGTTTTTT.

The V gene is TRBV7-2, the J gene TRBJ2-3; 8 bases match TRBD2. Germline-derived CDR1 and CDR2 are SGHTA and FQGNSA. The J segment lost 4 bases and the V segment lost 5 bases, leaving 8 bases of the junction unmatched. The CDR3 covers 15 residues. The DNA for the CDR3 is TGTGCCAGCAGCATGCTAGCGGGTGAGGCAGATACGCAGTATTTT. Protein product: CASSMLAGEADTQYF.

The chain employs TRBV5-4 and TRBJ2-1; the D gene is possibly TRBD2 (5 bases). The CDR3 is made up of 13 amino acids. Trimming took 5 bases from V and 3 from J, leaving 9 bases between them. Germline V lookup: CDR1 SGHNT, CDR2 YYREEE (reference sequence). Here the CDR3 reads CASSYRDYNEQFF. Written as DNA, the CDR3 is TGTGCCAGCAGTTACCGGGACTACAATGAGCAGTTCTTC.

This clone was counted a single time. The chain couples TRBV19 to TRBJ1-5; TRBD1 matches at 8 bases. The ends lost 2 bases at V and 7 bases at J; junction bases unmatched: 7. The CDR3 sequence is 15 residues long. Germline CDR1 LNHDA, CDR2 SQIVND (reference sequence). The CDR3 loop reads CASSILQQGDQPQHF. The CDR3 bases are TGTGCCAGTAGTATATTACAACAGGGGGACCAGCCCCAGCATTTT.

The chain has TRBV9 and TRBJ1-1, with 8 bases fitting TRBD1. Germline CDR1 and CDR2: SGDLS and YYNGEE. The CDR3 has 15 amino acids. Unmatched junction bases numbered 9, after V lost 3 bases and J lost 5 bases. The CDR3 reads CASSAMTGVGTEAFF. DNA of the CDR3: TGTGCCAGCAGCGCGATGACAGGGGTAGGGACTGAAGCTTTCTTT.

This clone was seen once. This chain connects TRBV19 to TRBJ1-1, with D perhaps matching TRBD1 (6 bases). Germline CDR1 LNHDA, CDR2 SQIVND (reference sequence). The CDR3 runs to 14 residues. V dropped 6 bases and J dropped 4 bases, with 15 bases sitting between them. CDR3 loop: CASSLQGEGTEAFF. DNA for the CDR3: TGTGCCAGTAGCTTACAGGGTGAAGGCACTGAAGCTTTCTTT.

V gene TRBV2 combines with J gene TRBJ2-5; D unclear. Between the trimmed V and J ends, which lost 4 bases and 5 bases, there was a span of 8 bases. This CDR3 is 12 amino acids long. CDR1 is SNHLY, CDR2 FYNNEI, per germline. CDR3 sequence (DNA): TGTGCCAGCAGTGGAGAAATGGAGACCCAGTACTTC. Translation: CASSGEMETQYF. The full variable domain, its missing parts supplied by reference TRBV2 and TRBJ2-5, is EPEVTQTPSHQVTQMGQEVILRCVPISNHLYFYWYRQILGQKVEFLVSFYNNEISEKSEIFDDQFSVERPDGSNFTLKIRSTKLEDSAMYFCASSGEMETQYFGPGTRLLVL.

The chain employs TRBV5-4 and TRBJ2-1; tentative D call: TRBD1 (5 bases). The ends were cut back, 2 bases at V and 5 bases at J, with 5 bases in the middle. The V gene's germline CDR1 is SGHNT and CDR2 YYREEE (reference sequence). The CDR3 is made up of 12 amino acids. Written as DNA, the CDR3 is TGTGCCAGCAGCTTAGGGGACAATGAGCAGTTCTTC. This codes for CASSLGDNEQFF.

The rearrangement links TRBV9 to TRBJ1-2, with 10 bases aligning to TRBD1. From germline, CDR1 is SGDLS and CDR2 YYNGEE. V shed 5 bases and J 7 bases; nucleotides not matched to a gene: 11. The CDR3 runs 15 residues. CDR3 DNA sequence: TGTGCCAGCAGAGAATCCGGGACAGGGGTTGGTGGCTACACCTTC. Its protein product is CASRESGTGVGGYTF.

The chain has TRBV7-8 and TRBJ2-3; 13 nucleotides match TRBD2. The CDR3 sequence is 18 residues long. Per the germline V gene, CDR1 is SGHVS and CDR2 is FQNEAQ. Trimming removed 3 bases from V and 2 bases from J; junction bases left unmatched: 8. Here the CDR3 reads CASSLRLAGGISTDTQYF. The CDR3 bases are TGTGCCAGCAGCTTGCGACTAGCGGGGGGTATCTCCACAGATACGCAGTATTTT.

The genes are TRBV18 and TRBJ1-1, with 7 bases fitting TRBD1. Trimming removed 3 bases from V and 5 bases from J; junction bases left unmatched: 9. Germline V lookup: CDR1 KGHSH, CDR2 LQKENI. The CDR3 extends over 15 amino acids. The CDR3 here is CASSPGNQGGTEAFF. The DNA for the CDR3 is TGTGCCAGCTCACCCGGCAACCAGGGGGGAACTGAAGCTTTCTTT.

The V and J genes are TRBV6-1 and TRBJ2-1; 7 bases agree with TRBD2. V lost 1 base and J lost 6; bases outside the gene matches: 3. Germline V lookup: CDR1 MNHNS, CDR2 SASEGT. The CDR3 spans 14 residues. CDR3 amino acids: CASSEGAGVNEQFF. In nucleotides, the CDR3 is TGTGCCAGCAGTGAAGGGGCGGGGGTCAATGAGCAGTTCTTC.

The CDR3 sequence is CASSLTGRPFQYF. CDR3 nucleotide sequence: TGTGCCAGCAGCTTGACAGGGCGCCCGTTCCAGTATTTT. The chain is built from TRBV11-3 and TRBJ2-3; 7 nucleotides match TRBD1. Germline CDR1 is SGHNT and CDR2 is YENEEA. The V and J ends lost 3 bases and 12 bases, in that order; junction bases with no gene match: 9. The length of the CDR3 is 13 residues.

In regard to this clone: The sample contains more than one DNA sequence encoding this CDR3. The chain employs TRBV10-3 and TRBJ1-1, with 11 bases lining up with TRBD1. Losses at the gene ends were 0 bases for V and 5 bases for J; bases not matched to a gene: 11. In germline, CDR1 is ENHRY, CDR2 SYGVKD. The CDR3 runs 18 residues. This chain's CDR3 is CAISESARTGGAGTEAFF. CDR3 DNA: TGTGCCATCAGTGAGTCCGCACGGACAGGGGGCGCAGGGACTGAAGCTTTCTTT.